This T cell receptor beta chain is from a study of cytomegalovirus exposure and HLA in healthy donors. Study-level points and caveats: The authors assumed roughly uniform sequencing depth across donors for presence/absence analyses.

This clone showed up just once. The antigen is undetermined. The primer mix had 60 Vbeta and 13 Jbeta primers. The data were produced by immunoSEQ multiplex PCR, yet TCRdb's version contains in-frame clones alone and is incomplete. Of about 190,000 clones listed, 75% to 80% are singletons. The specimen sequenced was PBMCs. This receptor was obtained from a woman aged 30 to 39 in good health and CMV-seropositive.

DNA for the CDR3: TGTGCCAGCAGTGAAGAGACAGGGCGAGGAGAGACCCAGTACTTC. It translates to CASSEETGRGETQYF. This rearrangement joins TRBV2 to TRBJ2-5; TRBD1 aligns across 7 bases. Germline V gene sequence: CDR1 SNHLY, CDR2 FYNNEI. Trimming took 1 base from V and 4 from J; bases not matched to a gene: 6. The CDR3 runs 15 residues.